The 16 T cell receptor beta chains given below trace back to one sample, sequenced in a study of blood T cell repertoires in COVID-19. Sequenced by immunoSEQ multiplex PCR; TCRdb stores in-frame clones only, minus some. The sample has 400,000 to 550,000 clones, about 89% seen once. What was sequenced was peripheral blood. Receptors were obtained from a woman in her 30s with acute or convalescent COVID-19.

The chain couples TRBV5-1 to TRBJ1-2, with 7 nucleotides matching TRBD1. CDR3 length equals 17 residues. Germline loops: CDR1 SGHRS, CDR2 YFSETQ. V lost 4 bases, J lost 12 bases, and 24 bases stayed unmatched. The CDR3 spells CASSPTPGQLGSRGNTF. The DNA of the CDR3 is TGCGCCAGCAGCCCCACACCGGGACAGCTCGGGTCCCGTGGTAACACCTTC.

The rearrangement joins TRBV29-1 to TRBJ2-7; TRBD1 agrees at 7 bases. This CDR3 has 11 residues. Germline V lookup: CDR1 SQVTM, CDR2 ANQGSEA. V lost 5 bases and J lost 4; bases outside the gene matches: 2. CDR3 amino acids: CSVTTGYEQYF. The CDR3 DNA reads TGCAGCGTTACGACAGGGTACGAGCAGTACTTC.

The chain recombines TRBV3-1 (or the pseudogene TRBV3-2) with TRBJ2-5, with a tentative D call TRBD2 (7 bases). Germline values: CDR1 LGHDT, CDR2 YNNKEL (reference sequence). The length of the CDR3 is 15 residues. Trimming cost V 6 bases and J 2 bases, with 16 bases left between them. CDR3 sequence: CASRGRGKNQETQYF. The CDR3 DNA sequence: TGTGCCAGCAGGGGGAGGGGGAAAAATCAAGAGACCCAGTACTTC.

This sequence joins TRBV6-5 and TRBJ1-1, with TRBD1 matching 8 bases. This CDR3 region has 13 residues. Germline V gene data show CDR1 as MNHEY and CDR2 as SVGAGI. V lost 7 bases and J lost 4; bases outside the gene matches: 5. This CDR3 reads CASIHGQGTEAFF. The CDR3 nucleotides are TGTGCCAGCATTCATGGACAGGGCACTGAAGCTTTCTTT.

The chain carries TRBV5-8 and TRBJ1-6, with D tentatively TRBD1 (6 bases). The CDR3 contains 15 residues. V lost 2 bases to trimming and J lost 10 bases, with 16 bases between them. The V gene's germline CDR1 is SGHTS and CDR2 YDEGEE. The CDR3 nucleotides read TGTGCCAGCAGCTTATTTACAGGGTTTAGGTCACCCCTCCACTTT. Translated: CASSLFTGFRSPLHF.

The chain joins TRBV19 to TRBJ1-1; 8 bases align to TRBD1. V trimming: 5 bases; J trimming: 10 bases; junction bases outside the gene matches: 3. From germline, CDR1 is LNHDA and CDR2 SQIVND (reference sequence). The CDR3 is 11 residues long. The CDR3 sequence: CASSYGTGAFF. CDR3 in DNA: TGTGCCAGTAGTTACGGGACAGGAGCTTTCTTT.

J is TRBJ2-7 and V is TRBV6-5; weak D call: TRBD2 (7 bases). From germline, CDR1 is MNHEY and CDR2 SVGAGI. CDR3 length equals 13 residues. V dropped 8 bases and J dropped 7 bases, with 18 bases sitting between them. The CDR3 DNA sequence: TGTGCCAGCGGTTCCCCGGGGGGCAGGGAGCAGTACTTC. As protein: CASGSPGGREQYF.

The CDR3 spells CSVAGGLSGNTIYF. The CDR3 DNA reads TGCAGCGTTGCGGGGGGCTTATCTGGAAACACCATATATTTT. The chain employs TRBV29-1 and TRBJ1-3; possible D gene TRBD1, 6 bases. V was shortened by 4 bases and J by 1 base, with 11 bases between the two germline ends. Germline V gene sequence: CDR1 SQVTM, CDR2 ANQGSEA. The CDR3 is 14 amino acids. Based on the CDR3 plus reference TRBV29-1 and TRBJ1-3, the full variable domain is SAVISQKPSRDICQRGTSLTIQCQVDSQVTMMFWYRQQPGQSLTLIATANQGSEATYESGFVIDKFPISRPNLTFSTLTVSNMSPEDSSIYLCSVAGGLSGNTIYFGEGSWLTVV.

The J gene is TRBJ2-1, the V gene TRBV20-1; the match to TRBD1 covers 7 bases. Germline values: CDR1 DFQATT, CDR2 SNEGSKA (reference sequence). The CDR3 runs to 11 residues. Trimming cost V 4 bases and J 9 bases; bases outside gene matches: 3. The CDR3 loop is CSATQGSEQFF. In DNA, the CDR3 is TGCAGTGCTACACAGGGGTCTGAGCAGTTCTTC.

The chain is built from TRBV5-1 and TRBJ1-1; D gene uncertain. The CDR3 covers 14 residues. The V end lost 0 bases, the J end lost 5 bases, and 11 bases lay between the germline ends. Germline V gives CDR1 SGHRS, CDR2 YFSETQ. The CDR3 DNA follows: TGCGCCAGCAGCTTGGAGCCGGGTTTGACTGAAGCTTTCTTT. This translates into CASSLEPGLTEAFF.

The sample holds one count of this clone. The chain links TRBV7-3 to TRBJ2-1, with 12 bases fitting TRBD2. This CDR3 spans 15 amino acids. With V trimmed by 5 bases and J by 7 bases, 6 bases remained unmatched. Looked up from germline, CDR1 is SGHTA and CDR2 is FQGTGA. DNA for the CDR3: TGTGCCAGCAGCCTACTAGCGGGGGGTGTGAATGAGCAGTTCTTC. Translated: CASSLLAGGVNEQFF. Complete variable domain (other parts from reference TRBV7-3 and TRBJ2-1): GAGVSQTPSNKVTEKGKYVELRCDPISGHTALYWYRQSLGQGPEFLIYFQGTGAADDSGLPNDRFFAVRPEGSVSTLKIQRTERGDSAVYLCASSLLAGGVNEQFFGPGTRLTVL.

The chain is built from TRBV19 and TRBJ1-2; perhaps TRBD1 as D (6 bases). The CDR3 totals 15 residues. The V and J ends lost 5 bases and 3 bases respectively, with 16 bases between them. Germline V lookup: CDR1 LNHDA, CDR2 SQIVND (reference sequence). For the CDR3, the DNA is TGTGCCAGTAGTCCACAGGGAGGGAGGGACTATGGCTACACCTTC. This encodes CASSPQGGRDYGYTF. Supplemented by reference TRBV19 and TRBJ1-2, the full variable domain reads DGGITQSPKYLFRKEGQNVTLSCEQNLNHDAMYWYRQDPGQGLRLIYYSQIVNDFQKGDIAEGYSVSREKKESFPLTVTSAQKNPTAFYLCASSPQGGRDYGYTFGSGTRLTVV.

Written as DNA, the CDR3 is TGTGCCAGCAGTCCCCTAGACAGGGTAACAACAGATACGCAGTATTTT. Translated: CASSPLDRVTTDTQYF. The V gene is TRBV27, the J gene TRBJ2-3, with 7 positions matching TRBD1. There are 16 residues in the CDR3. Germline CDR1 is MNHEY and CDR2 is SMNVEV (reference sequence). Germline trimming cut 5 bases from V and 3 bases from J; bases unmatched to any gene: 11.

The chain is built from TRBV4-1 and TRBJ2-7; D is perhaps TRBD1 (5 bases). The CDR3 loop spans 15 amino acids. Germline V gives CDR1 MGHRA, CDR2 YSYEKL. V was clipped by 0 bases and J by 3 bases, with 12 bases between them. CDR3 coding DNA: TGCGCCAGCAGCCAAGATGGCGTAGGGGACTACGAGCAGTACTTC. Its protein is CASSQDGVGDYEQYF.

Points on this clone: The same CDR3 is also encoded by other DNA sequences in this sample. The CDR3 loop is CASSGTGSGNTIYF. CDR3 DNA sequence: TGTGCCAGCAGTGGGACAGGCTCTGGAAACACCATATATTTT. This chain links TRBV25-1 with TRBJ1-3; TRBD1 agrees at 7 bases. The CDR3 is 14 amino acids. V was pared by 4 bases and J by 0 bases, with 0 bases of the junction left unmatched. Germline CDR1 MGHDK, CDR2 SYGVNS.

This chain links TRBV5-6 with TRBJ2-1, with 9 bases aligning to TRBD2. Losses at the gene ends were 1 base for V and 0 bases for J; bases not matched to a gene: 2. The CDR3 length is 16 residues. Germline V gene data show CDR1 as SGHDT and CDR2 as YYEEEE. The CDR3 spells CASSLTAGGSYNEQFF. For the CDR3, the DNA is TGTGCCAGCAGCTTGACAGCGGGGGGCTCCTACAATGAGCAGTTCTTC.